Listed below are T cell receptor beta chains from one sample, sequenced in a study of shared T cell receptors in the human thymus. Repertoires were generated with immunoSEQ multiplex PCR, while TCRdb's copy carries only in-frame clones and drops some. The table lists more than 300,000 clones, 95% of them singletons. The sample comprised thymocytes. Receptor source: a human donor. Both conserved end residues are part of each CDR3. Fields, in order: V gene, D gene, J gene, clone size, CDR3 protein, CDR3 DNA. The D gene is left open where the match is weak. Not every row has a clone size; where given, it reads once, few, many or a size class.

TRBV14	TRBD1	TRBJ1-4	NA	CASSFRPGQGKEKLFF	TGTGCCAGCAGCTTTCGGCCGGGACAGGGGAAGGAAAAACTGTTTTTT
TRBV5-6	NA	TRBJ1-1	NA	CASSLETSREGTEAFF	TGTGCCAGCAGCTTGGAGACAAGCAGGGAAGGGACTGAAGCTTTCTTT
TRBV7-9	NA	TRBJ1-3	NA	CASSLARTSSGNTIYF	TGTGCCAGCAGCTTGGCTCGCACCAGCTCTGGAAACACCATATATTTT
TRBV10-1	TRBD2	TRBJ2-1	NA	CASSDSGGMDEQFF	TGCGCCAGCAGCGATAGCGGGGGCATGGATGAGCAGTTCTTC
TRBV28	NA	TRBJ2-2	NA	CASRWGGQENTGELFF	TGTGCCAGCAGATGGGGGGGACAGGAGAACACCGGGGAGCTGTTTTTT
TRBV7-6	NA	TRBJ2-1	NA	CASSLDGHEQFF	TGTGCCAGCAGCTTAGATGGGCATGAGCAGTTCTTC
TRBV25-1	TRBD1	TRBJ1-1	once	CASSASTGGSEAFF	TGTGCCAGCAGTGCCTCTACAGGGGGCAGTGAAGCTTTCTTT
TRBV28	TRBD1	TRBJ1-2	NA	CASSLATGGLYGYTF	TGTGCCAGCAGTTTGGCAACAGGGGGCCTCTATGGCTACACCTTC
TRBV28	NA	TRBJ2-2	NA	CASSPGHPNTGELFF	TGTGCCAGCAGTCCCGGACACCCGAACACCGGGGAGCTGTTTTTT
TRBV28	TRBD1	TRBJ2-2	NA	CASSLRDRGRVHGELFF	TGTGCCAGCAGTCTCCGGGACAGGGGGCGCGTACACGGGGAGCTGTTTTTT
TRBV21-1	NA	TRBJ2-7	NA	CASSKEGGQGAYEQYF	TGTGCCAGCAGCAAAGAAGGTGGACAGGGGGCCTACGAGCAGTACTTC
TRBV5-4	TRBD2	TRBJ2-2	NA	CASSHQVGGAGELFF	TGTGCCAGCAGCCACCAGGTCGGGGGGGCCGGGGAGCTGTTTTTT
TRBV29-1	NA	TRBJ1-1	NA	CSVERGGTEAFF	TGCAGCGTTGAAAGAGGGGGCACTGAAGCTTTCTTT
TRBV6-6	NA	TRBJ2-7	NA	CASSPSSLTPYEQYF	TGTGCCAGCAGCCCCTCGTCACTAACCCCCTACGAGCAGTACTTC
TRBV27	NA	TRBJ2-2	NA	CASSLSPGPSGNTGELFF	TGTGCCAGCAGTTTATCCCCGGGTCCGTCGGGAAACACCGGGGAGCTGTTTTTT
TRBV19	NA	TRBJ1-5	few	CASSTGTLEWSNGHF	TGTGCCAGTAGTACGGGGACATTGGAATGGAGTAACGGGCATTTT
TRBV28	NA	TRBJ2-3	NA	CASSLWGSPSTDTQYF	TGTGCCAGCAGTTTATGGGGTAGCCCTAGCACAGATACGCAGTATTTT
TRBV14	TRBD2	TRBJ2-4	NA	CASSQFLTSGKNIQYF	TGTGCCAGCAGCCAATTCCTGACTAGCGGGAAAAACATTCAGTACTTC
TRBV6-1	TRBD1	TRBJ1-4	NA	CASSDLDRVNEKLFF	TGTGCCAGCAGTGACTTGGACAGGGTTAATGAAAAACTGTTTTTT
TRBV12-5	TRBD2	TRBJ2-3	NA	CASGPRGDTQYF	TGTGCTAGTGGTCCGCGGGGGGATACGCAGTATTTT
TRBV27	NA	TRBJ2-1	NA	CASSLSSAHEQFF	TGTGCCAGCAGTTTATCGTCGGCTCATGAGCAGTTCTTC
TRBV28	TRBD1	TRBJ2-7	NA	CASSWTGVATF	TGTGCCAGCAGCTGGACAGGGGTGGCCACTTTC
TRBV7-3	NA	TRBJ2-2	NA	CASSPKDRGSGELFF	TGTGCCAGCAGCCCAAAGGATCGGGGGTCCGGGGAGCTGTTTTTT
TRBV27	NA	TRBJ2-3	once	CASSLAGGGTDTQYF	TGTGCCAGCAGTTTGGCCGGGGGAGGCACAGATACGCAGTATTTT
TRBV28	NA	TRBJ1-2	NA	CASSFRLDYGYTF	TGTGCCAGCAGTTTTCGACTAGACTATGGCTACACCTTC
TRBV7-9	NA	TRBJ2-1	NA	CASSPRGASYNEQFF	TGTGCCAGCAGCCCCCGCGGGGCCTCCTACAATGAGCAGTTCTTC
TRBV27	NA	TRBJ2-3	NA	CASSPGLSTDTQYF	TGTGCCAGCAGTCCAGGACTGAGCACAGATACGCAGTATTTT
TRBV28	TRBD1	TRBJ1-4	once	CASSFAQGGVEKLFF	TGTGCCAGCAGTTTTGCCCAAGGGGGCGTGGAAAAACTGTTTTTT
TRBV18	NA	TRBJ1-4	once	CASSLVPRSKEKLFF	TGTGCCAGCTCACTTGTCCCCAGGTCCAAGGAAAAACTGTTTTTT